Following are 19 T cell receptor beta chains from one sample sequenced in a study of cytomegalovirus exposure and HLA in healthy donors. The PCR had 60 Vbeta and 13 Jbeta primers. Libraries were prepared by immunoSEQ multiplex PCR; TCRdb keeps only in-frame clonotypes and omits some of them. This sample yields 150,000 to 200,000 clones, of which around four fifths are seen a single time; 1.5% to 2.5% belongs to the top ten. The sequenced sample was PBMCs. These receptors were taken from a man younger than 35 in good health and CMV-seronegative.

V is TRBV5-4 and J is TRBJ1-4, with 7 bases identical to TRBD1. Trimming removed 0 bases from V and 7 bases from J; junction bases left unmatched: 9. Germline CDR1 and CDR2: SGHNT and YYREEE (reference sequence). This CDR3 is 16 amino acids long. The CDR3 coding sequence is TGTGCCAGCAGCTTGGAGCCCCGACAGGGAGGTGAAAAACTGTTTTTT. It encodes CASSLEPRQGGEKLFF.

The chain recombines TRBV7-2 with TRBJ2-1; TRBD2 might be the D (6 bases). CDR1 SGHTA and CDR2 FQGNSA come from the germline V gene. V lost 2 bases to trimming and J lost 7 bases, with 15 bases between them. The CDR3 has 15 amino acids. The CDR3 DNA follows: TGTGCCAGCAGCTTATTGAGCGGGCCGGGAAATGAGCAGTTCTTC. Its translation is CASSLLSGPGNEQFF.

The CDR3 loop reads CASSTRGNTGELFF. CDR3 coding DNA: TGTGCCAGCAGCACTAGAGGGAACACCGGGGAGCTGTTTTTT. This chain connects TRBV7-9 to TRBJ2-2; D perhaps matches TRBD2 (5 bases). Germline assignment: CDR1 SEHNR and CDR2 FQNEAQ (reference sequence). Trimming took off 5 bases at V and 1 base at J, with 8 bases between the two ends. The CDR3 contains 14 residues.

The table lists this clone with a few counts. The V and J genes are TRBV9 and TRBJ1-3; 10 bases fit TRBD1. The V segment lost 4 bases and the J segment 1 base; nucleotides outside the gene matches: 17. Germline-derived CDR1 and CDR2 are SGDLS and YYNGEE. This CDR3 spans 20 amino acids. The CDR3 reads CASSLEGGTGASRSGNTIYF. The CDR3 nucleotides are TGTGCCAGCAGCCTCGAAGGGGGGACAGGGGCCTCCAGATCTGGAAACACCATATATTTT.

The chain joins TRBV7-9 to TRBJ1-2, with 8 bases aligning to TRBD1. V trimming: 5 bases; J trimming: 4 bases; junction bases outside the gene matches: 9. The CDR3 extends over 15 amino acids. CDR1 is SEHNR, CDR2 FQNEAQ, per germline (reference sequence). The CDR3 DNA reads TGTGCCAGCAGCAGCTCAGCAGGGGGCGCCTATGGCTACACCTTC. Protein product: CASSSSAGGAYGYTF. Drawing the rest from reference TRBV7-9 and TRBJ1-2, the complete variable domain is DTGVSQNPRHKITKRGQNVTFRCDPISEHNRLYWYRQTLGQGPEFLTYFQNEAQLEKSRLLSDRFSAERPKGSFSTLEIQRTEQGDSAMYLCASSSSAGGAYGYTFGSGTRLTVV.

The chain has TRBV5-1 and TRBJ1-1; TRBD1 matches 8 bases. After removal of 9 bases from V and 6 bases from J, the junction contained 10 bases not matched to a gene. The CDR3 has 13 residues. Looked up from germline, CDR1 is SGHRS and CDR2 is YFSETQ. The CDR3 loop is CATPTDREAEAFF. CDR3 DNA: TGCGCCACCCCAACGGACAGGGAGGCTGAAGCTTTCTTT.

The genes are TRBV4-1 and TRBJ1-6; D is unclear. The CDR3 is made up of 18 amino acids. The germline gives CDR1 MGHRA, CDR2 YSYEKL. Between the trimmed V and J ends, which lost 3 bases and 1 base, there was a span of 16 bases. The CDR3 region is CASSQKRVEKSYNSPLHF. The DNA of the CDR3 is TGCGCCAGCAGCCAGAAGAGGGTTGAGAAATCCTATAATTCACCCCTCCACTTT.

The V call is TRBV6-6, the J call TRBJ2-7; 7 bases align to TRBD2. V shed 7 bases and J 3 bases; nucleotides not matched to a gene: 9. The CDR3 has 14 residues. Germline-derived CDR1 and CDR2 are MNHNY and SVGAGI (reference sequence). The CDR3 reads CASNGRETYYEQYF. CDR3 DNA sequence: TGTGCCAGCAACGGGCGGGAGACGTACTACGAGCAGTACTTC.

The chain has TRBV6-5 and TRBJ1-1, with D hard to call. From germline, CDR1 is MNHEY and CDR2 SVGAGI. V was pared by 10 bases and J by 8 bases, with 17 bases between. This CDR3 region has 12 residues. This CDR3 is CATVMAGNEAFF. The CDR3 region has the DNA TGTGCCACCGTTATGGCGGGGAACGAAGCTTTCTTT.

There are a few counts of this clone. The genes are TRBV15 and TRBJ1-2; D is ambiguous. CDR1 is LNHNV, CDR2 YYDKDF, per germline (reference sequence). The CDR3 has 12 residues. V was trimmed by 3 bases and J by 8 bases, leaving 10 bases between them. The CDR3 region is CATSSGSWGYTF. DNA of the CDR3: TGTGCCACCAGCAGCGGGTCTTGGGGCTACACCTTC.

This clone was observed a single time. V usage is TRBV7-9 and J usage is TRBJ1-3; D call uncertain. CDR3 length equals 14 residues. Trimming removed 3 bases from V and 4 bases from J, with 10 bases in between. Per the germline V gene, CDR1 is SEHNR and CDR2 is FQNEAQ (reference sequence). The DNA of the CDR3 is TGTGCCAGCAGCTTCCCGGTTCCGGGAAACACCATATATTTT. Protein product: CASSFPVPGNTIYF. The whole variable domain, remainder taken from reference TRBV7-9 and TRBJ1-3, is DTGVSQNPRHKITKRGQNVTFRCDPISEHNRLYWYRQTLGQGPEFLTYFQNEAQLEKSRLLSDRFSAERPKGSFSTLEIQRTEQGDSAMYLCASSFPVPGNTIYFGEGSWLTVV.

The rearrangement joins TRBV2 to TRBJ2-3, with a weak D call TRBD2 (5 bases). The V end lost 4 bases, the J end lost 0 bases, and 11 bases lay between the germline ends. Germline CDR1 is SNHLY and CDR2 is FYNNEI. This CDR3 comprises 15 residues. CDR3 coding DNA: TGTGCCAGCAGTGGGATAGCGTCGAGCACAGATACGCAGTATTTT. Translated: CASSGIASSTDTQYF.

This clone was seen once. The chain carries TRBV5-4 and TRBJ2-1, with D maybe TRBD1 (5 bases). The CDR3 totals 14 residues. Trimming took 1 base from V and 6 from J, leaving 11 bases between them. Germline-derived CDR1 and CDR2 are SGHNT and YYREEE (reference sequence). CDR3 residues: CASSLPSTGNEQFF. CDR3 in DNA: TGTGCCAGCAGCTTGCCTAGTACAGGCAATGAGCAGTTCTTC.

V usage is TRBV7-9 and J usage is TRBJ2-5, with TRBD1 matching over 7 bases. The CDR3 totals 17 residues. Germline assignment: CDR1 SEHNR and CDR2 FQNEAQ (reference sequence). J was trimmed by 5 bases and V by 3 bases; bases with no gene match: 15. The CDR3 reads CASSLAGGTAQEETQYF. The CDR3 DNA is TGTGCCAGCAGCTTGGCGGGTGGGACAGCCCAGGAGGAGACCCAGTACTTC. Based on the CDR3 plus reference TRBV7-9 and TRBJ2-5, the full variable domain is DTGVSQNPRHKITKRGQNVTFRCDPISEHNRLYWYRQTLGQGPEFLTYFQNEAQLEKSRLLSDRFSAERPKGSFSTLEIQRTEQGDSAMYLCASSLAGGTAQEETQYFGPGTRLLVL.

The V gene is TRBV27, the J gene TRBJ2-1, with TRBD2 matching 8 bases. CDR1 and CDR2 from the germline V gene are MNHEY and SMNVEV (reference sequence). V shed 6 bases and J 9 bases; nucleotides not matched to a gene: 4. The CDR3 is 12 amino acids. CDR3 nucleotides: TGTGCCAGCAGACCCCTAGCGGGTGAGCAGTTCTTC. It codes for CASRPLAGEQFF.

This clone has just a few counts. In DNA form, the CDR3 reads TGTGCCAGCACGGGGACATTGGGCAGGAAGACCCAGTACTTC. As protein: CASTGTLGRKTQYF. The J gene is TRBJ2-5, the V gene TRBV2; D may be TRBD1 (6 bases). Germline CDR1 and CDR2: SNHLY and FYNNEI. V gave up 7 bases and J gave up 6 bases, with 18 bases separating them. CDR3 length: 14 amino acids.

This chain uses TRBV4-3 with TRBJ1-5; D is possibly TRBD1 (5 bases). Trimming pared 0 bases from V and 3 bases from J, leaving 12 bases between. The CDR3 length is 16 residues. Germline assignment: CDR1 LGHNA and CDR2 YSLEER. The CDR3 nucleotides read TGCGCCAGCAGCCAAGATCAACAGGCTCACAATCAGCCCCAGCATTTT. Protein sequence: CASSQDQQAHNQPQHF.

The genes are TRBV18 and TRBJ1-3; 9 nucleotides align to TRBD1. The germline gives CDR1 KGHSH, CDR2 LQKENI. CDR3 length: 16 residues. Trimming took 0 bases from V and 0 from J; bases not matched to a gene: 0. The DNA of the CDR3 is TGTGCCAGCTCACCACCGGGACAGGGCTCTGGAAACACCATATATTTT. Protein sequence: CASSPPGQGSGNTIYF.

This clone was seen once. The chain recombines TRBV4-1 with TRBJ2-7; D might be TRBD2 (5 bases). Deletions cut 4 bases from V and 6 bases from J, with 10 bases between. The CDR3 loop spans 12 amino acids. From germline, CDR1 is MGHRA and CDR2 YSYEKL. In nucleotides, the CDR3 is TGCGCCAGCAGCCGGGTTCGGGGCGAGCAGTACTTC. Its translation is CASSRVRGEQYF.